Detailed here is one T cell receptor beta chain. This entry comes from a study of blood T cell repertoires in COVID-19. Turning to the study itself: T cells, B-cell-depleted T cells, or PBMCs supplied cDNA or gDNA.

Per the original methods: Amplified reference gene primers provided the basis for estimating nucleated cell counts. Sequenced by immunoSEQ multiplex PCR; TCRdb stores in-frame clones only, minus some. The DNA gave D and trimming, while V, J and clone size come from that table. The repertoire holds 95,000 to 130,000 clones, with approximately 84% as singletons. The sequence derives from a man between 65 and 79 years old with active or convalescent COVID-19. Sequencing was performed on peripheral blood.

This CDR3 reads CASSITGFNTEAFF. The CDR3 DNA sequence: TGTGCCAGTAGTATTACAGGGTTTAACACTGAAGCTTTCTTT. This chain links TRBV19 with TRBJ1-1; possible D gene TRBD1, 6 bases. The CDR3 sequence is 14 residues long. Trimming cost V 3 bases and J 2 bases, with 10 bases left between them. CDR1 LNHDA and CDR2 SQIVND come from the germline V gene (reference sequence).